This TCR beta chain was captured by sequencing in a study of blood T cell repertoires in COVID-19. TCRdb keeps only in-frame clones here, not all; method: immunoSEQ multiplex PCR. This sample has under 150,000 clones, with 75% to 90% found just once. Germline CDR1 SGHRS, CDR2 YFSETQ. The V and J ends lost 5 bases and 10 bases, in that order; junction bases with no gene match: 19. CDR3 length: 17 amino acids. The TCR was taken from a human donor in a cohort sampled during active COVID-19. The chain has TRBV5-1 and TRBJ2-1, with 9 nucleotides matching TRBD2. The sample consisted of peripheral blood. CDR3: CASRGGTSSGNTREQFF. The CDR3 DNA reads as TGCGCCAGCAGGGGGGGGACTAGCAGCGGGAACACGCGGGAGCAGTTCTTC. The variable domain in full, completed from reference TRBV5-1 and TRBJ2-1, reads KAGVTQTPRYLIKTRGQQVTLSCSPISGHRSVSWYQQTPGQGLQFLFEYFSETQRNKGNFPGRFSGRQFSNSRSEMNVSTLELGDSALYLCASRGGTSSGNTREQFFGPGTRLTVL.